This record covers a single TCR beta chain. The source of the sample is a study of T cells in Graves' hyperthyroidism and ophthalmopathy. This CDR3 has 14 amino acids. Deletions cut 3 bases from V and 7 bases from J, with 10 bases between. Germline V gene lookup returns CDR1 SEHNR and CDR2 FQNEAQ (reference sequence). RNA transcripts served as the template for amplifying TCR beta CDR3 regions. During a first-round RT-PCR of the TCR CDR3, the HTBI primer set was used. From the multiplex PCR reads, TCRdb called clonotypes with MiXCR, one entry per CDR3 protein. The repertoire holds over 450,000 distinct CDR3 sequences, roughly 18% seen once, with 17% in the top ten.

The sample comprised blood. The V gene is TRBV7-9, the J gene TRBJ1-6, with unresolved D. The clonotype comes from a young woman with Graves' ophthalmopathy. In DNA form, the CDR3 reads TGTGCCAGCAGCTTTCCTGGGCCGAATTCACCCCTCCACTTT. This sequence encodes CASSFPGPNSPLHF.